The 6 T cell receptor beta chains listed next were all sequenced from one sample in a study of regulatory T cells in long-lasting Graves disease. Described time point: persistent/refractory GD, antithyroid drugs over 5 years with positive TRAb. Scientists built the TCR library using RNA that was extracted from PBMCs. To make TCR beta libraries, researchers used iRepertoire HTBI primers and Arm-PCR of CDR3 regions. MiXCR, applied by TCRdb to the multiplex PCR reads, yields one record per CDR3 protein. The sample has 400,000 or so distinct CDR3 sequences, about 20% seen once. This material consisted of peripheral blood mononuclear cells (PBMCs), taken when the disease was refractory, from a patient treated with antithyroid drugs. The source of these receptors is a female donor with Graves disease.

This clonotype appeared a few times. The V call is TRBV5-1, the J call TRBJ2-7; possible D gene TRBD2, 6 bases. Per germline, CDR1 SGHRS and CDR2 YFSETQ. The CDR3 has 14 residues. Trimming cost V 4 bases and J 0 bases, with 11 bases left between them. For the CDR3, the DNA is TGCGCCAGCAGCATCGACGGGAGCTCCTACGAGCAGTACTTC. Protein product: CASSIDGSSYEQYF.

This clonotype came up many times. The CDR3 sequence is CASIKDGRYQETQYF. The CDR3 coding sequence is TGTGCCAGCATCAAAGACGGAAGATATCAAGAGACCCAGTACTTC. The chain employs TRBV5-6 and TRBJ2-5, with D unresolved. Trimming removed 6 bases at V and 2 bases at J, with 17 bases between. The CDR3 is made up of 15 amino acids. Germline V gene lookup returns CDR1 SGHDT and CDR2 YYEEEE.

This clonotype was observed at least ten times. In DNA form, the CDR3 reads TGTGCCAGCAGTGAAGGTGGGACAGGCGAGGAGACCCAGTACTTC. Amino acids: CASSEGGTGEETQYF. The chain joins TRBV2 to TRBJ2-5; 8 bases are a match to TRBD1. Losses at the gene ends were 1 base for V and 5 bases for J; bases not matched to a gene: 6. CDR1 is SNHLY and CDR2 is FYNNEI in the germline V gene. This CDR3 contains 15 residues.

This clonotype was counted at least ten times. Compared with germline, one end of the junction differs, possibly owing to a read error. This chain links TRBV2 with TRBJ2-2; 12 bases are a match to TRBD2. Germline-derived CDR1 and CDR2 are SNHLY and FYNNEI. The length of the CDR3 is 14 residues. The CDR3 spells CARRLAGATGELFF. DNA for the CDR3: TGTGCCCGCAGACTAGCGGGAGCGACCGGGGAGCTGTTTTTT.

This clonotype showed up just a few times. V is TRBV3-1 and J is TRBJ2-7; maybe TRBD1 (6 bases). Germline V CDR1 and CDR2: LGHDT, YNNKEL (reference sequence). The V end lost 4 bases, the J end lost 1 base, and 11 bases lay between the germline ends. CDR3 length: 14 amino acids. The CDR3 nucleotides read TGTGCCAGCAGCCTCCGGGACATGTCCTACGAGCAGTACTTC. It translates to CASSLRDMSYEQYF.

This clonotype showed up just a few times. V usage is TRBV7-2 and J usage is TRBJ2-5; 10 bases are shared with TRBD2. CDR1 is SGHTA and CDR2 is FQGNSA in the germline V gene. The CDR3 has 15 residues. V lost 6 bases to trimming and J lost 5 bases; unmatched junction nucleotides: 9. The CDR3 here is CASRGPLAGVETQYF. The DNA of the CDR3 is TGTGCCAGCAGGGGACCGCTAGCGGGAGTTGAGACCCAGTACTTC.